Here is one T cell receptor (beta chain) with its context. Its target antigen remains unknown. No per-base quality is available; no much larger clone lies one base away. The germline V and J ends show losses of 0 bases and 6 bases respectively, and no gene match explains 2 bases of the junction. In the germline V gene, CDR1 corresponds to MGHRA and CDR2 to YSYEKL. The CDR3, from cysteine to phenylalanine, totals 15 residues. Kept here is only the CDR3 DNA, which spans 45 bases and is read in frame from base 1. The data were obtained in a study of graft-versus-host responses after intestinal transplantation (dated by TCRdb to 2020 to 2023). With respect to the entire study: Recipients received multivisceral, liver-intestinal, or isolated intestinal transplants. Every recipient was given anti-thymocyte globulin induction, followed by approximately 3 years of maintenance tacrolimus and steroids. Graft-versus-host and host-versus-graft alloreactive T cell clones were tracked in the graft, circulation and bone marrow after intestinal transplantation using bulk TCR-beta CDR3 sequencing. To identify alloreactive clones, pre-transplant mixed lymphocyte reaction products were sequenced and compared with unstimulated pre-transplant donor and recipient T cells. A cohort of about 25 intestinal transplant recipients, including one retransplant, was enrolled, and 3 patients lacking pretransplant specimens were excluded. Donor T cell macrochimerism was defined as a peak of at least 4% donor T cells among recipient peripheral blood mononuclear cells. Samples from a few later patients were sequenced in-house on an Illumina MiSeq with MiXCR processing rather than by the commercial service. Paper-wide results and their limitations: The relatively low number and heterogeneity of intestinal transplant patients limited the conclusions. GvH clones turned up in recipient bone marrow, with some appearing earlier in ileal mucosa or blood, a pattern consistent with an intestinal mucosal origin. In the allografts of patients with donor T cell macrochimerism, GvH to HvG T cell clonal ratios were high. Early after transplant, peak levels of circulating GvH clones were found to be associated with declines in HvG clones.

The method was the immunoSEQ multiplex PCR assay. For most patients, genomic DNA was isolated using the Qiagen DNeasy Blood and Tissue Kit and was shipped frozen to Adaptive Biotechnologies for TCR sequencing. For most patients, high-throughput TCR-beta CDR3 sequencing of genomic DNA was performed by Adaptive Biotechnologies. The published analysis was carried out like this. Adaptive's ImmunoSEQ software supplied the TCR sequencing data for 18 patients, while MiXCR and VDJtools were used to process a few other patients. CD4 versus CD8 sorting errors were corrected by removing sequences found in both subsets at a frequency ratio below 5:1. CDR3 nucleotide sequences shared between donor and recipient were removed because their origin could not be assigned. At least 2-fold expansion over unstimulated cells and a minimum CFSE-low frequency of 0.002% (template counts) or 0.001% (read counts) were required for clones to be classified as alloreactive. A clone was considered mappable if detected in the sequenced pre-transplant spleen, lymph node, or MLR CFSE-low populations of the donor or recipient. Cumulative frequency of alloreactive clones was calculated as a percentage of all sequences weighted by copy number. TCRdb carries this immuneACCESS record with in-frame sequences only. Its versions omit some clonotypes, under half of them owing to an unresolved V gene in the studies checked, with the rest unexplained. D and trimming were read from the DNA, whereas the V and J calls and clone size are those reported in that table. In all, the sample holds some 110,000 clones, and 85% to 95% of those were seen once. The ten largest clones add up to less than 1.5% of the sample.

The time point label on this specimen signifies: cells obtained before transplantation from donor or recipient. CD3+CD4+ and CD3+CD8+ populations were FACS-sorted from unstimulated pre-transplant donor and recipient cells taken from spleen or lymph nodes. The TCR sequence derives from a human donor who was the organ donor for an intestinal transplant. The rearranged chain carries TRBV4-1 and TRBJ2-7, and TRBD2 aligns with 13 junction nucleotides. The sample consisted of unstimulated CD8+ T cells sorted from spleen or lymph node cells, taken before transplant. The CDR3 reads CASSQDGTSGTEQYF. DNA sequence: TGCGCCAGCAGCCAAGATGGGACTAGCGGGACCGAGCAGTACTTC.